This T cell receptor (beta chain) was captured in a study of shared clonotypes between healthy human individuals (dated by TCRdb to about 2020). Context from the whole study: The cohort comprised a couple of women and a few men aged 18 to 49 years. The study deeply sequenced blood TCR repertoires of about 5 healthy adults to estimate repertoire size and the extent of clonotype sharing between individuals. For each donor, CD4 naive and CD4 memory were each given three plates, CD8 naive was given two plates, and CD8 memory was given one plate. Leukapheresis yielded between about 0.8 and 9.5 billion PBMCs per donor. Different laboratories and diverse techniques were used to prepare libraries and sequence TCR repertoires, to increase sequencing depth and limit assay-specific biases.

What the authors observed across the whole study: Clonotypes shared by all four sorted-subset donors showed higher generation probabilities than non-shared clonotypes. Roughly 5% of naive CD4, 3.5% of naive CD8, 2.3% of memory CD4, and less than 0.45% of memory CD8 clonotypes were shared across four donors. Even with the large sequencing depth, rarefaction of the sorted-subset datasets indicated that sequencing was incomplete. Larger estimated clonotype richness was generally found for naive subsets than for memory subsets. The small number of donors limited the genetic and exposure-history diversity represented. Sampling was limited to blood, and TCR repertoires in tissue likely differ from TCR repertoires in blood. Based on pairwise subsampling, the degree of clonotype sharing among donors was expected to be affected by sequencing depth.

For the CD8 naive samples, CD45RO-negative cells were positively selected for CCR7, yielding a CD45RA+CCR7+ population from which TemRA cells were excluded. The donors were healthy, HIV-negative adults who had no recently reported acute infections or vaccinations. Every donor was a Caucasian adult residing in Nashville, Tennessee, USA. After blood collection by leukapheresis, PBMCs were isolated using Ficoll-Histopaque density gradient centrifugation and then cryopreserved in the vapor phase of liquid nitrogen. Purity and quantity of every magnetically sorted T cell population were checked by analytical flow cytometry. Each sorted fraction had its genomic DNA isolated and then quantified by UV absorbance on a Nanodrop 2000c. Regarding this clone: It lacks a known antigen. Per-base quality was not reported, and no clone a single base away is much larger than it. Other DNA sequences from this sample encode an identical CDR3 as well.

From a lookup of the germline V gene, CDR1 and CDR2 are SNHLY and FYNNEI. V gives up 8 bases and J gives up 8 bases, and the segment between their germline ends measures 9 bases. The CDR3 goes from the cysteine to the phenylalanine over 10 residues. CDR3 DNA is the only sequence kept; it has 30 bases, read in frame from the first base. TCR CDR3 regions were amplified from genomic DNA by multiplex PCR using the deep immunoSEQ assay. Extracted genomic DNA from each cell subset was distributed evenly across all wells of several immunoSEQ 96-well plates, and each plate was treated as a replicate. For sorted subsets, each replicate PCR was loaded with approximately 0.2 ug genomic DNA, equivalent to 32,000 or so T cell genomes. Purified libraries were measured with a Qubit 3.0 fluorometer, size-checked on a Bioanalyzer 2100, and measured again with the KAPA Library Quantification kit. Every immunoSEQ 96-well plate was sequenced on a separate single-read 150-cycle Illumina NextSeq 550 flow cell. In the original analysis: Because only junctional sequences without quality scores were contained in the immunoSEQ output, filtering matching that applied to full-length reads could not be performed. Sequences were annotated with PyIR, a Python wrapper for IgBLAST v1.9, using IMGT germline references to assign V/J genes and CDR3. Reads were filtered out if the reads had weak V/J assignments (E-value above 1e-6), no CDR3, stop codons, out-of-frame junctions, or ambiguous translated residues. V3J clonotypes were defined as sequences sharing an identical inferred V gene, J gene, and CDR3 amino acid sequence. Percentage overlap between repertoires was calculated by dividing the number of shared unique clonotypes by the size of the smaller repertoire. RTK rarefaction, the Chao1 estimator, and Recon v2.1 estimates of unobserved clonotypes were used to assess repertoire richness. Generation probabilities for all TCRbeta clonotypes obtained by the gDNA method from a handful of donors were computed using OLGA. TCRdb provides this immuneACCESS table in a form limited to in-frame rearrangements. Some clones are lacking; in checked studies, under half of them reflect an unresolved V gene, and why the rest are absent is not known. The V and J calls and clone size are taken from that table; D and trimming were inferred from the DNA. The sample table holds about 2 million clones, of which about 95% were seen once. Of the sample, 1.2% is held by the ten largest clones.

The sequence is built from TRBV2 and TRBJ1-2; confidence is insufficient to name the D gene. Sequencing was done on a sample of naive CD8+ T cells sorted from blood. Read against the paper, the sample's cell subset or site label means: CD45RA+CCR7+. The clonotype comes from a man between 18 and 29 years old in good health. The DNA is as follows: TGTGCCAGCTCGGGATACGGCTACACCTTC. It codes for CASSGYGYTF.